A single sample is the source of the 28 T cell receptor beta chains below, sequenced in a study of T cells in Graves' hyperthyroidism and ophthalmopathy. Amplification of TCR beta CDR3 regions was performed using RNA transcripts as template. HTBI primers were employed in a first-round RT-PCR of the TCR CDR3. TCRdb fed the multiplex PCR reads into MiXCR, producing one record per CDR3 protein. The repertoire includes about 300,000 distinct CDR3 sequences, under 30% of them detected once, and around 28% sits in the top ten. Sequencing used blood. The receptors derive from a man aged 40-49 years with Graves' hyperthyroidism that later progressed to Graves' ophthalmopathy.

Many counts were recorded for this clonotype. The chain uses TRBV3-1 and TRBJ2-7; 9 bases are a match to TRBD2. CDR1 and CDR2 from the germline V gene are LGHDT and YNNKEL (reference sequence). The length of the CDR3 is 15 residues. V shed 3 bases and J 6 bases; nucleotides not matched to a gene: 9. CDR3 sequence reads: CASSQIAGAAGEQYF. The CDR3 nucleotides read TGTGCCAGCAGCCAGATAGCGGGAGCTGCCGGCGAGCAGTACTTC.

This clonotype was seen many times. This rearrangement joins TRBV5-1 to TRBJ2-7; 7 nucleotides align to TRBD2. CDR1 is SGHRS and CDR2 is YFSETQ in the germline V gene. CDR3 length equals 15 residues. Trimming removed 0 bases from V and 5 bases from J; junction bases left unmatched: 8. The chain's CDR3 is CASSLEGGRVDEQYF. The CDR3 bases are TGCGCCAGCAGCTTGGAGGGCGGGAGAGTAGACGAGCAGTACTTC.

V usage is TRBV12-3 or TRBV12-4 and J usage is TRBJ2-5; D might be TRBD2 (5 bases). Trimming pared 6 bases from V and 1 base from J, leaving 12 bases between. The CDR3 consists of 14 residues. CDR3 nucleotide sequence: TGTGCCAGCAGAAGAGGACTCTCCCAAGAGACCCAGTACTTC. Protein: CASRRGLSQETQYF.

This clonotype was observed many times. V gene TRBV4-2 combines with J gene TRBJ1-3, with 7 nucleotides matching TRBD1. Germline V gene sequence: CDR1 LGHNA, CDR2 YNFKEQ. Trimming cost V 0 bases and J 15 bases; bases outside gene matches: 5. The CDR3 covers 12 residues. Here the CDR3 reads CASSQDRDRAYF. CDR3 sequence (DNA): TGTGCCAGCAGCCAAGATAGGGACAGAGCATATTTT.

This clonotype came up many times. J is TRBJ2-5 and V is TRBV7-9; D might be TRBD1 (6 bases). This CDR3 is 13 amino acids long. From germline, CDR1 is SEHNR and CDR2 FQNEAQ (reference sequence). The ends were cut back, 3 bases at V and 5 bases at J, with 10 bases in the middle. CDR3 sequence: CASSFTGSETQYF. The CDR3 DNA sequence: TGTGCCAGCAGCTTCACAGGGAGTGAGACCCAGTACTTC.

This clonotype was detected ten times or more. The chain combines TRBV6-1 with TRBJ1-5, with D perhaps matching TRBD1 (6 bases). The CDR3 covers 15 residues. Germline V gives CDR1 MNHNS, CDR2 SASEGT. V lost 2 bases to trimming and J lost 4 bases, with 12 bases between them. The DNA of the CDR3 is TGTGCCAGCAGTGAATGGGGGGCGGGTAATCAGCCCCAGCATTTT. Amino acid sequence: CASSEWGAGNQPQHF.

This clonotype was observed many times. V is TRBV27 and J is TRBJ2-5; D gene unclear. The germline CDR1 and CDR2 sequences are MNHEY and SMNVEV (reference sequence). Trimming shortened V by 3 bases and J by 5 bases, and 19 bases separated the two germline ends. This CDR3 has 16 residues. CDR3 sequence (DNA): TGTGCCAGCAGTTTCGGCCCCAGAATAAGTGGGGAGACCCAGTACTTC. Its translation is CASSFGPRISGETQYF.

This clonotype was recorded many times. The chain recombines TRBV29-1 with TRBJ2-7; possibly TRBD2 for D (5 bases). The CDR3 totals 13 residues. The V end was cut by 2 bases, the J end by 5 bases, with 13 bases between. CDR1 is SQVTM and CDR2 is ANQGSEA in the germline V gene. CDR3 coding DNA: TGCAGCGTTGAATTTCCCTCGAGGGACGAGCAGTACTTC. Amino acid sequence: CSVEFPSRDEQYF.

J is TRBJ2-7 and V is TRBV20-1; no definite D call. Trimming stripped 5 bases from V and 7 bases from J, with 18 bases between. CDR1 is DFQATT and CDR2 is SNEGSKA in the germline V gene (reference sequence). The CDR3 contains 13 residues. The CDR3 DNA reads as TGCAGTGCTTGCCGCCTACACTTAGTTGAGCAGTACTTC. It is translated as CSACRLHLVEQYF.

The rearrangement uses TRBV10-3 and TRBJ1-1, with 7 bases aligning to TRBD1. The CDR3 consists of 14 residues. Germline V gene sequence: CDR1 ENHRY, CDR2 SYGVKD. V was clipped by 9 bases and J by 1 base; unmatched bases: 8. The CDR3 loop reads CAIYAGTANTEAFF. As DNA, the CDR3 is TGTGCCATTTACGCCGGGACAGCGAACACTGAAGCTTTCTTT.

This clonotype was counted at least ten times. The CDR3 DNA reads as TGTGCCTGGAGTTTCCCCGGGGGGAGGGAGCTGTTTTTT. Its translation: CAWSFPGGRELFF. The chain couples TRBV30 to TRBJ2-2; the match to TRBD2 covers 7 bases. The CDR3 consists of 13 residues. Germline V gene data show CDR1 as GTSNPN and CDR2 as SVGIG (reference sequence). J was trimmed by 9 bases and V by 2 bases; bases with no gene match: 6.

Ten or more counts support this clonotype. The V gene is TRBV6-1, the J gene TRBJ2-7, with 9 bases lining up with TRBD1. Trimming took 6 bases from V and 4 from J; bases not matched to a gene: 7. CDR1 is MNHNS, CDR2 SASEGT, per germline. The CDR3 totals 14 residues. CDR3 in DNA: TGTGCCAGCAGCGACGGGACAGGGAGTTACGAGCAGTACTTC. Translated, it gives CASSDGTGSYEQYF.

In its sample, this clonotype was seen many times. This chain links TRBV19 with TRBJ1-3, with D unresolved. Germline assignment: CDR1 LNHDA and CDR2 SQIVND (reference sequence). CDR3 size: 17 residues. The V end was cut by 3 bases, the J end by 0 bases, with 15 bases between. CDR3 sequence (DNA): TGTGCCAGTAGTATCCGACTGATCAGACCCTCTGGAAACACCATATATTTT. It encodes CASSIRLIRPSGNTIYF.

The chain combines TRBV6-2 or TRBV6-3 with TRBJ2-7; 10 bases map to TRBD2. The V gene end was trimmed by 5 bases and the J gene end by 3 bases; junction bases not matched to a gene: 22. CDR3 length: 20 amino acids. CDR1 MNHEY and CDR2 SVGEGT come from the germline V gene. The DNA of the CDR3 is TGTGCCAGCAGTCCCCTCGGGGGTTCAGCGGGAGGGCCAAGAAGCTACGAGCAGTACTTC. Its protein product is CASSPLGGSAGGPRSYEQYF.

The table lists this clonotype with many counts. This chain joins TRBV27 and TRBJ2-7; TRBD1 might be the D (7 bases). The CDR3 sequence is 14 residues long. V dropped 2 bases and J dropped 6 bases, with 14 bases sitting between them. Germline assignment: CDR1 MNHEY and CDR2 SMNVEV (reference sequence). CDR3 residues: CASSLVGGGSEQYF. The CDR3 region has the DNA TGTGCCAGCAGTTTAGTAGGAGGGGGCAGCGAGCAGTACTTC.

There are many counts of this clonotype. J is TRBJ2-6 and V is TRBV5-1, with D possibly being TRBD1 (6 bases). Trimming left V 7 bases short and J 4 bases short, with 15 bases between. Germline lookup yields CDR1 SGHRS and CDR2 YFSETQ. The CDR3 is 15 amino acids. The CDR3 DNA follows: TGCGCCAGCCGACACAGGGCCGACGGGGCCAACGTCCTGACTTTC. Amino acid sequence: CASRHRADGANVLTF. Supplemented by reference TRBV5-1 and TRBJ2-6, the full variable domain reads KAGVTQTPRYLIKTRGQQVTLSCSPISGHRSVSWYQQTPGQGLQFLFEYFSETQRNKGNFPGRFSGRQFSNSRSEMNVSTLELGDSALYLCASRHRADGANVLTFGAGSRLTVL.

This clonotype turned up a few times. The chain recombines TRBV5-1 with TRBJ2-5, with TRBD2 identical over 11 bases. The CDR3 has 16 amino acids. CDR1 is SGHRS, CDR2 YFSETQ, per germline. Trimming cost V 4 bases and J 1 base; bases outside gene matches: 6. CDR3 sequence: CASSQGLAATQETQYF. CDR3 in DNA: TGCGCCAGCAGCCAGGGACTAGCGGCAACCCAAGAGACCCAGTACTTC.

The chain is built from TRBV12-5 and TRBJ1-1; D might be TRBD1 (5 bases). In germline, CDR1 is LGHNT, CDR2 FRNRAP. V lost 2 bases to trimming and J lost 1 base, with 8 bases between them. The CDR3 sequence is 14 residues long. The CDR3 spells CASGLTTGNTEAFF. The CDR3 DNA is TGTGCTAGTGGTTTGACTACAGGGAACACTGAAGCTTTCTTT.

The table lists this clonotype with many counts. CDR3 bases: TGCAGTGCTAGTAGACTAGCGGGTAACCAAGAGACCCAGTACTTC. Translated, it gives CSASRLAGNQETQYF. The chain recombines TRBV20-1 with TRBJ2-5; TRBD2 matches 10 bases. With 3 bases clipped from V and 0 bases from J, the junction kept 4 bases outside the gene matches. CDR3 length: 15 residues. Looked up from germline, CDR1 is DFQATT and CDR2 is SNEGSKA (reference sequence).

This clonotype was detected a few times. The chain couples TRBV19 to TRBJ2-5; 11 bases align to TRBD1. Trimming took 6 bases from V and 7 from J; bases not matched to a gene: 10. The germline V gene encodes CDR1 LNHDA and CDR2 SQIVND (reference sequence). The CDR3 extends over 15 amino acids. The CDR3 spells CASSPKDRGHGTQYF. CDR3 in DNA: TGTGCCAGTAGCCCTAAGGACAGGGGGCACGGGACCCAGTACTTC.

This clonotype was seen at least ten times. This chain connects TRBV6-5 to TRBJ2-7; D remains ambiguous. CDR1 is MNHEY, CDR2 SVGAGI, per germline. The V and J ends lost 0 bases and 0 bases respectively, with 9 bases between them. This CDR3 contains 15 residues. CDR3 coding DNA: TGTGCCAGCAGTTACTCCGGCTTCTCCTCCTACGAGCAGTACTTC. Translating gives CASSYSGFSSYEQYF.

This clonotype was seen repeatedly, ten times or more. The genes are TRBV27 and TRBJ2-2; D is perhaps TRBD1 (6 bases). Germline loops: CDR1 MNHEY, CDR2 SMNVEV (reference sequence). V dropped 7 bases and J dropped 3 bases, with 18 bases sitting between them. This CDR3 has 16 residues. The CDR3 loop reads CASNRSPGADTGELFF. CDR3 bases: TGTGCCAGCAATCGCTCCCCAGGGGCCGACACCGGGGAGCTGTTTTTT.

This clonotype came up once. The J gene is TRBJ2-4, the V gene TRBV28, with D maybe TRBD2 (6 bases). Germline V gene sequence: CDR1 MDHEN, CDR2 SYDVKM. V was clipped by 6 bases and J by 8 bases, with 11 bases between them. This CDR3 has 12 amino acids. Here the CDR3 DNA reads TGTGCCAGCAGGGCGGGAAGGGACATTCAGTACTTC. Protein: CASRAGRDIQYF.

Ten or more counts support this clonotype. The chain uses TRBV12-3 or TRBV12-4 and TRBJ1-2; possibly TRBD1 for D (5 bases). The ends were cut back, 1 base at V and 2 bases at J, with 20 bases in the middle. The CDR3 contains 18 residues. CDR3 in amino acids: CASSLDGRLGRENYGYTF. In DNA, the CDR3 is TGTGCCAGCAGTTTAGACGGCCGCTTGGGCAGGGAGAACTATGGCTACACCTTC.

The chain couples TRBV10-3 to TRBJ2-4, with 10 bases that match TRBD1. The germline gives CDR1 ENHRY, CDR2 SYGVKD. Unmatched junction bases numbered 7, after V lost 3 bases and J lost 5 bases. The CDR3 is made up of 16 amino acids. The CDR3 DNA sequence: TGTGCCATCAGTGACCCGACAGGGGGCGGCCAAAACATTCAGTACTTC. Its translation: CAISDPTGGGQNIQYF.

Only a few counts were recorded for this clonotype. This chain joins TRBV2 and TRBJ2-2; 7 bases are a match to TRBD1. The CDR3 loop spans 15 amino acids. With V trimmed by 4 bases and J by 0 bases, 2 bases remained unmatched. CDR1 SNHLY and CDR2 FYNNEI come from the germline V gene. CDR3 sequence: CASSVGTANTGELFF. CDR3 DNA sequence: TGTGCCAGCAGTGTCGGGACAGCGAACACCGGGGAGCTGTTTTTT.

This clonotype occurred many times. A much larger clone differs from this one at a single base, so this may be a read error. The gene calls are TRBV19 and TRBJ1-2; weak D call: TRBD1 (6 bases). Germline CDR1 LNHDA, CDR2 SQIVND (reference sequence). The CDR3 runs 16 residues. The CDR3 sequence is CASSMGAGSGYYGHTF. The CDR3 region has the DNA TGTGCCAGTAGTATGGGGGCAGGGTCGGGCTATTATGGCCACACCTTC.

This clonotype came up many times. At one boundary the junction diverges from the germline segment, which might be a read error. The rearrangement links TRBV15 to TRBJ2-7; D not resolved. Per germline, CDR1 LNHNV and CDR2 YYDKDF (reference sequence). There are 13 residues in the CDR3. The CDR3 is CATSRDTPYERYF. CDR3 sequence (DNA): TGTGCCACCAGCAGAGACACTCCCTACGAGCGGTACTTC.